This T cell receptor (beta chain) comes out of a study of T cell changes during pregnancy in multiple sclerosis (dated by TCRdb to between 2017 and 2020). Background for the entire study: In women with multiple sclerosis, the researchers looked at how the T cell repertoire shifted as pregnancy progressed.

Preparation of the library involved the immunoSEQ multiplex PCR assay. What TCRdb holds here is the immuneACCESS table cut down to in-frame rearrangements. Part of the clones is not present; checked against another copy, under half of the missing clones reflect an unresolved V gene, and the others are unexplained. The sample includes around 40,000 clones, with about nine tenths observed a single time. Around 0.5% of the sample is taken by the ten largest. According to the germline V gene, CDR1 reads SGHTS and CDR2 reads YDEGEE. A distance of 8 bases separates the germline ends of V and J, which lose 3 bases and 5 bases respectively. Its CDR3 holds 12 amino acids, cysteine through phenylalanine. Kept here is only the CDR3 DNA, which spans 36 bases and is read in frame from base 1. Notes on this clone: The antigen this receptor binds is unknown. Base qualities are not provided; no much larger clone lies one nucleotide away.

The specimen was CD4+ T cells from peripheral blood mononuclear cells, collected in the first trimester of pregnancy. The sequence was obtained from a female donor in good health, enrolled as a control in a pregnancy study. The rearrangement combines TRBV5-8 with TRBJ1-2, with a weak D call of TRBD1 (6 bases match). The CDR3 corresponds to CASSSQGYGYTF. The nucleotides read TGTGCCAGCAGCTCCCAGGGGTATGGCTACACCTTC.